This entry lists 26 T cell receptor beta chains sequenced from one sample in a study of response to subunit inactivated influenza vaccine. In TCRdb, the RT-PCR reads were re-called with MiXCR into one record per CDR3 protein. The table lists 530,000 or so distinct CDR3 sequences, roughly 23% of them singletons. The sequencing here drew on CD4+ T cells sorted from PBMCs, taken less than 6 days after vaccination. These receptors were taken from a man aged 50-59 years who received an inactivated influenza vaccine.

This clonotype was seen a few times. The V call is TRBV3-1, the J call TRBJ2-7; D remains unclear. Germline loops: CDR1 LGHDT, CDR2 YNNKEL (reference sequence). CDR3 length: 14 residues. V lost 5 bases and J lost 3, with 14 bases in between. The CDR3 sequence is CASSVGPAGYEQYF. CDR3 bases: TGTGCCAGCAGCGTCGGGCCGGCTGGCTACGAGCAGTACTTC.

This clonotype was seen more than once but under ten times. The CDR3 loop is CASSYSSAEETQYF. In nucleotides, the CDR3 is TGTGCCAGCAGTTACTCGTCAGCTGAAGAGACCCAGTACTTC. The rearrangement uses TRBV6-5 and TRBJ2-5; D call uncertain. CDR1 is MNHEY, CDR2 SVGAGI, per germline. V lost 0 bases and J lost 3, with 8 bases in between. CDR3 length equals 14 residues.

This clonotype was recorded a few times. This chain uses TRBV5-1 with TRBJ2-7; 10 nucleotides align to TRBD2. With V trimmed by 0 bases and J by 2 bases, 5 bases remained unmatched. This CDR3 comprises 16 residues. CDR1 is SGHRS and CDR2 is YFSETQ in the germline V gene. The CDR3 DNA sequence: TGCGCCAGCAGCTTGGCCAGGAGCGGGAGGGCCTACGAGCAGTACTTC. Protein: CASSLARSGRAYEQYF. Full variable domain (remainder filled in from reference TRBV5-1 and TRBJ2-7): KAGVTQTPRYLIKTRGQQVTLSCSPISGHRSVSWYQQTPGQGLQFLFEYFSETQRNKGNFPGRFSGRQFSNSRSEMNVSTLELGDSALYLCASSLARSGRAYEQYFGPGTRLTVT.

This clonotype was seen a single time. V is TRBV4-1 and J is TRBJ1-4; possible D gene TRBD1, 6 bases. CDR1 is MGHRA, CDR2 YSYEKL, per germline. Deletions cut 6 bases from V and 10 bases from J, with 18 bases between. The CDR3 consists of 14 residues. This chain's CDR3 is CASRNSGDWGKLFF. The CDR3 DNA sequence: TGCGCCAGCAGAAACTCAGGGGACTGGGGAAAACTGTTTTTT.

The chain is built from TRBV7-9 and TRBJ2-5; a possible D gene is TRBD2 (5 bases). Germline V gene data show CDR1 as SEHNR and CDR2 as FQNEAQ (reference sequence). The CDR3 loop spans 15 amino acids. V was pared by 4 bases and J by 4 bases, with 16 bases between. The CDR3 sequence is CASSSPGGRGETQYF. In nucleotides, the CDR3 is TGTGCCAGCAGCTCCCCGGGTGGACGGGGAGAGACCCAGTACTTC. Full variable domain (remainder filled in from reference TRBV7-9 and TRBJ2-5): DTGVSQNPRHKITKRGQNVTFRCDPISEHNRLYWYRQTLGQGPEFLTYFQNEAQLEKSRLLSDRFSAERPKGSFSTLEIQRTEQGDSAMYLCASSSPGGRGETQYFGPGTRLLVL.

This clonotype was seen a handful of times. The V call is TRBV20-1, the J call TRBJ2-7; no reliable D call. The CDR3 is 12 amino acids. The germline V gene encodes CDR1 DFQATT and CDR2 SNEGSKA (reference sequence). V gave up 6 bases and J gave up 5 bases, with 14 bases separating them. As DNA, the CDR3 is TGCAGTGCCTCGGACGGGCCCGACGAGCAGTACTTC. It specifies CSASDGPDEQYF.

V is TRBV2 and J is TRBJ2-5; 13 nucleotides agree with TRBD2. J lost 4 bases, V lost 7 bases, and 9 bases had no gene match. This CDR3 contains 16 residues. CDR1 SNHLY and CDR2 FYNNEI come from the germline V gene. The CDR3, as DNA: TGTGCCAGCACTGGGGGACTAGCGGGAACGGTAGAGACCCAGTACTTC. Encoded protein: CASTGGLAGTVETQYF.

This clonotype was observed a few times. J is TRBJ2-5 and V is TRBV25-1, with 8 bases identical to TRBD1. The CDR3 has 14 residues. Trimming took 4 bases from V and 5 from J; bases not matched to a gene: 6. Looked up from germline, CDR1 is MGHDK and CDR2 is SYGVNS. The CDR3 bases are TGTGCCAGCAGTGGCTCCAGGGGGCGGGAGACCCAGTACTTC. It is translated as CASSGSRGRETQYF.

The CDR3, as DNA: TGCGCCAGCAGCTTGCGTGCGGGGGACTCTGGAAACACCATATATTTT. Translation: CASSLRAGDSGNTIYF. This rearrangement joins TRBV5-1 to TRBJ1-3; D perhaps matches TRBD1 (5 bases). Germline lookup yields CDR1 SGHRS and CDR2 YFSETQ. Deletions cut 1 base from V and 0 bases from J, with 11 bases between. The CDR3 runs to 16 residues.

This clonotype was detected only a few times. The V call is TRBV29-1, the J call TRBJ2-1, with D possibly matching TRBD2 (5 bases). V lost 6 bases and J lost 2, with 11 bases in between. Per germline, CDR1 SQVTM and CDR2 ANQGSEA. This CDR3 spans 13 amino acids. Here the CDR3 DNA reads TGCAGCGTGTCCAATAGCGCCTACAATGAGCAGTTCTTC. It is translated as CSVSNSAYNEQFF.

This clonotype was recorded only once. CDR3 protein: CASSFKSGASTDTQYF. The CDR3 DNA reads as TGTGCCAGCAGCTTCAAAAGTGGAGCCAGCACAGATACGCAGTATTTT. The chain has TRBV5-8 and TRBJ2-3; no definite D call. V was pared by 2 bases and J by 0 bases, with 13 bases between. Germline-derived CDR1 and CDR2 are SGHTS and YDEGEE. CDR3 size: 16 residues.

V is TRBV5-5 and J is TRBJ1-5; D uncertain. The CDR3 covers 13 residues. Germline values: CDR1 SGHKS, CDR2 YYEKEE (reference sequence). V gave up 2 bases and J gave up 7 bases, with 10 bases separating them. CDR3 nucleotide sequence: TGTGCCAGCAGCTTAAGGAGTGAACAGCCCCAGCATTTT. Protein product: CASSLRSEQPQHF.

V is TRBV7-2 and J is TRBJ2-2; 8 bases align to TRBD1. There are 15 residues in the CDR3. Trimming at V came to 3 bases and at J to 5 bases, leaving 5 bases not matched to a gene. Germline V gene sequence: CDR1 SGHTA, CDR2 FQGNSA. CDR3 loop: CASSFQGAGTGELFF. The DNA for the CDR3 is TGTGCCAGCAGCTTTCAGGGGGCGGGGACCGGGGAGCTGTTTTTT.

CDR3 residues: CSAPPPTVYEQYF. The CDR3 DNA reads as TGCAGTGCCCCACCACCGACAGTCTACGAGCAGTACTTC. This chain joins TRBV20-1 and TRBJ2-7; perhaps TRBD1 as D (5 bases). Germline V lookup: CDR1 DFQATT, CDR2 SNEGSKA (reference sequence). The V gene lost 6 bases and the J gene lost 3 bases, with 15 bases spanning the gap. CDR3 length: 13 amino acids.

This clonotype was recorded only once. This chain uses TRBV20-1 with TRBJ1-5; D gene ambiguous. V shed 0 bases and J shed 0 bases, with 6 bases lying between them. Germline V lookup: CDR1 DFQATT, CDR2 SNEGSKA (reference sequence). CDR3 length: 14 amino acids. In nucleotides, the CDR3 is TGCAGTGCTAGAGAGGGCAATAGCAATCAGCCCCAGCATTTT. The encoded protein is CSAREGNSNQPQHF.

The V and J genes are TRBV24-1 and TRBJ2-5, with 10 bases lining up with TRBD2. V lost 9 bases, J lost 5 bases, and 8 bases stayed unmatched. The germline gives CDR1 KGHDR, CDR2 SFDVKD. The CDR3 totals 14 residues. CDR3: CATGKREGRETQYF. CDR3 sequence (DNA): TGTGCCACCGGCAAGCGGGAGGGCCGGGAGACCCAGTACTTC.

This clonotype was detected many times. The chain joins TRBV4-3 to TRBJ2-1; no clear D. The CDR3 runs 15 residues. Trimming took 0 bases from V and 7 from J, leaving 13 bases between them. Germline V lookup: CDR1 LGHNA, CDR2 YSLEER. CDR3 coding DNA: TGCGCCAGCAGCCAAGACTATACCCCCCGGAATGAGCAGTTCTTC. It yields the protein CASSQDYTPRNEQFF.

This clonotype occurred a few times. The CDR3 coding sequence is TGTGCCAGCAGCGGCTACACAGCAACTAATGAAAAACTGTTTTTT. Encoded protein: CASSGYTATNEKLFF. V usage is TRBV11-2 and J usage is TRBJ1-4; D uncertain. Per germline, CDR1 SGHAT and CDR2 FQNNGV. Trimming took off 5 bases at V and 0 bases at J, with 10 bases between the two ends. The CDR3 totals 15 residues.

This clonotype showed up just a few times. This sequence joins TRBV4-2 and TRBJ2-5, with D maybe TRBD1 (5 bases). With 0 bases removed from V and 1 base from J, the gap between germline ends came to 12 bases. This CDR3 comprises 16 residues. Per germline, CDR1 LGHNA and CDR2 YNFKEQ. CDR3 residues: CASSQDAGLLQETQYF. CDR3 sequence (DNA): TGTGCCAGCAGCCAAGACGCAGGGCTTCTCCAAGAGACCCAGTACTTC.

This chain links TRBV9 with TRBJ1-1; D is ambiguous. Trimming removed 0 bases from V and 4 bases from J, with 13 bases in between. This CDR3 is 15 amino acids long. Germline CDR1 reads SGDLS; CDR2 reads YYNGEE. The CDR3 region has the DNA TGTGCCAGCAGCGTAGAAGGGTCACGAGGCACTGAAGCTTTCTTT. This sequence encodes CASSVEGSRGTEAFF.

V gene TRBV6-5 combines with J gene TRBJ2-5; D is tentatively TRBD1 or TRBD2 (5 bases each). The germline V and J ends were trimmed by 4 bases and 2 bases, with 14 bases remaining between them. Per the germline V gene, CDR1 is MNHEY and CDR2 is SVGAGI. This CDR3 spans 15 amino acids. The CDR3 loop is CASSFRRGRQETQYF. Written as DNA, the CDR3 is TGTGCCAGCAGTTTCCGACGGGGCCGTCAAGAGACCCAGTACTTC.

This clonotype has a handful of counts. The chain recombines TRBV5-6 with TRBJ2-4, with 7 bases matching TRBD1. Germline values: CDR1 SGHDT, CDR2 YYEEEE. V gave up 4 bases and J gave up 8 bases; unmatched junction bases: 0. The CDR3 runs to 11 residues. CDR3 bases: TGTGCCAGCAGCACAGGGGACATTCAGTACTTC. It encodes CASSTGDIQYF.

This clonotype was seen a single time. The chain links TRBV10-2 to TRBJ1-2; D gene ambiguous. Germline-derived CDR1 and CDR2 are WSHSY and SAAADI. CDR3 size: 12 residues. V lost 3 bases to trimming and J lost 2 bases, with 4 bases between them. CDR3 sequence (DNA): TGCGCCAGCAGTGAACAGAACTATGGCTACACCTTC. Translating it yields CASSEQNYGYTF.

In this sample, this clonotype turned up a few times. The chain carries TRBV20-1 and TRBJ1-5, with 7 bases matching TRBD1. V lost 3 bases and J lost 6; bases outside the gene matches: 5. Germline CDR1 reads DFQATT; CDR2 reads SNEGSKA (reference sequence). This CDR3 is built from 13 residues. For the CDR3, the DNA is TGCAGTGCTAGCGACAGGGACGGTCAGCCCCAGCATTTT. Translated, it gives CSASDRDGQPQHF.

This clonotype was recorded a few times. V usage is TRBV5-1 and J usage is TRBJ2-1; 9 bases are shared with TRBD1. The CDR3 has 13 amino acids. Germline CDR1 reads SGHRS; CDR2 reads YFSETQ. J was trimmed by 12 bases and V by 5 bases; bases with no gene match: 9. The chain's CDR3 is CASRQPPGQGQFF. CDR3 nucleotides: TGCGCCAGCAGACAACCTCCGGGACAGGGGCAGTTCTTC.

The chain has TRBV5-6 and TRBJ1-3; TRBD1 agrees at 9 bases. The CDR3 has 15 amino acids. V gave up 3 bases and J gave up 2 bases; unmatched junction bases: 3. In germline, CDR1 is SGHDT, CDR2 YYEEEE. The CDR3 reads CASSSWDRAGNTIYF. The CDR3 DNA is TGTGCCAGCAGCTCGTGGGACAGGGCTGGAAACACCATATATTTT.